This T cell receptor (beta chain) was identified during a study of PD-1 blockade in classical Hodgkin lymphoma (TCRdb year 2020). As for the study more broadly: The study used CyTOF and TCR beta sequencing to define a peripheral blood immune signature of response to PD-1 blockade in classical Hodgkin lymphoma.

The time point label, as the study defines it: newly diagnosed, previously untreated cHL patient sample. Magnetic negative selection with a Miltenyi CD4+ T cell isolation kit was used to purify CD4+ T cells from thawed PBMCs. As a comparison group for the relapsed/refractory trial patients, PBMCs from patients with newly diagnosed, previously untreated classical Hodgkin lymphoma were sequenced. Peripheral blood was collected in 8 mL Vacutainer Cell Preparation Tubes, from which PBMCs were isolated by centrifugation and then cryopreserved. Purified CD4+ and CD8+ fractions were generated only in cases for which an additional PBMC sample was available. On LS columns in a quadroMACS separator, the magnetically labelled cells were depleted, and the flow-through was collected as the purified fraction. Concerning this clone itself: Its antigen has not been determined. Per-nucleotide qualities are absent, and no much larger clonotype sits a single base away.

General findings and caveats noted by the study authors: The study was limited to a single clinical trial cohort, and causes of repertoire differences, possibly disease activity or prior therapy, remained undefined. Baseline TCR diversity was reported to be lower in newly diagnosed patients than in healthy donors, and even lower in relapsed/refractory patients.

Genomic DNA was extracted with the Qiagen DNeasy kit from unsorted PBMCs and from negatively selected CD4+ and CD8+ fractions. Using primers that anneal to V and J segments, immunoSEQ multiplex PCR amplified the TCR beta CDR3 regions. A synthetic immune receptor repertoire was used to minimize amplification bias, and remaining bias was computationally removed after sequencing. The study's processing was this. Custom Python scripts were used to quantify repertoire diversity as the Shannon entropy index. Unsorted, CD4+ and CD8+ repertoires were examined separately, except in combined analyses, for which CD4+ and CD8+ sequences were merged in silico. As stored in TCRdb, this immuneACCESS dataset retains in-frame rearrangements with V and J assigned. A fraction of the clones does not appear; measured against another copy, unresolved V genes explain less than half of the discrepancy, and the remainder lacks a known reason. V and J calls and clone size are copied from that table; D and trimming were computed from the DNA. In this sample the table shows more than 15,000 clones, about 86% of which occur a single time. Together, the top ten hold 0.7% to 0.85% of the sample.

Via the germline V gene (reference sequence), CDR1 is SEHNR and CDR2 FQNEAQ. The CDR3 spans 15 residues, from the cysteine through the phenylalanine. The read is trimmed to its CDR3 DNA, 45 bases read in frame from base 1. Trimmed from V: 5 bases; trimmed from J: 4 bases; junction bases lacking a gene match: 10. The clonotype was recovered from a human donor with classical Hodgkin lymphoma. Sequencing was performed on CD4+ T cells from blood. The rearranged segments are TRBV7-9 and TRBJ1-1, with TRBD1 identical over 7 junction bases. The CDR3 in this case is CASSPQGGLGTEAFF. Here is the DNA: TGTGCCAGCAGCCCCCAGGGGGGTCTGGGCACTGAAGCTTTCTTT.